This T cell receptor beta chain was documented in a study of cytomegalovirus exposure and HLA in healthy donors. The CDR3 runs to 20 residues. The V and J ends lost 4 bases and 0 bases, in that order; junction bases with no gene match: 17. Germline V lookup: CDR1 SGDLS, CDR2 YYNGEE. Only a few counts were recorded for this clone. The antigen remains undetermined. Sequencing used immunoSEQ multiplex PCR; TCRdb keeps in-frame clones, though not all of them. The sample has approximately 170,000 clones, 85% seen once; the top ten hold approximately 16%. Findings and limits, study-wide: The study designated roughly 150 TCR beta chains cytomegalovirus-associated. A later analysis found first-cohort TCR clusters tended to co-occur in the 90 to 150 validation repertoires.

The V call is TRBV9, the J call TRBJ1-5, with TRBD1 matching 9 bases. The TCR sequence derives from a man younger than 35 in good health and CMV-seropositive. Sequencing used PBMCs. In DNA, the CDR3 is TGTGCCAGCAGCTCACGACTCAACAGGGGGCCAGAATATAGCAATCAGCCCCAGCATTTT. It yields the protein CASSSRLNRGPEYSNQPQHF. Full variable domain (rest looked up from reference TRBV9 and TRBJ1-5): DSGVTQTPKHLITATGQRVTLRCSPRSGDLSVYWYQQSLDQGLQFLIQYYNGEERAKGNILERFSAQQFPDLHSELNLSSLELGDSALYFCASSSRLNRGPEYSNQPQHFGDGTRLSIL.